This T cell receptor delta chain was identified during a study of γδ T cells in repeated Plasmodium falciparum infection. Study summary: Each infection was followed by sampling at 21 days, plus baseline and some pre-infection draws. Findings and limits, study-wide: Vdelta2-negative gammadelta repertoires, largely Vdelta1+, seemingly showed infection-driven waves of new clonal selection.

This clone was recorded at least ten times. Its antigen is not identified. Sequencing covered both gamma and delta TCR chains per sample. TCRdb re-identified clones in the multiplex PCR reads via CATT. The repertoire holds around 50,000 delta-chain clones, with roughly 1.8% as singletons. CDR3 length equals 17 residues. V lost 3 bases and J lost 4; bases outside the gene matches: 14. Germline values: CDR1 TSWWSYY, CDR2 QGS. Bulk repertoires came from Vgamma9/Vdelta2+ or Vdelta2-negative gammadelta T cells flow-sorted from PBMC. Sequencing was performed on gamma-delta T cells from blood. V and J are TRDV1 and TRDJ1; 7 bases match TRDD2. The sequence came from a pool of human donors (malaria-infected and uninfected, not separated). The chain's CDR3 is CALGDSYGYLGLDKLIF. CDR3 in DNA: TGTGCTCTTGGGGATTCCTACGGGTATTTGGGACTCGATAAACTCATCTTT.